The entry that follows covers one T cell receptor beta chain sequence. This clone was counted only a few times. Its cognate antigen has yet to be identified. Per-base quality was not reported, and no clone a single base away is much larger than it. This sample is part of a study of beta chain features in type 1 diabetes (dated by TCRdb to 2017 to 2018). For the wider study: Mean age, gender distribution, total cell number and subset yield were not different between patients and healthy donors. A total of some 100,000,000 sorted cells were examined across all samples, and a strong correlation was observed between cell number per subset and RNA yield. Whereas all 30 or so donors provided naive and central memory subsets, regulatory and stem cell-like memory subsets were isolated from just 8 patients and roughly 8 healthy donors. The study compared TCRB repertoires of sorted circulating CD4+ T cell subsets between recently diagnosed type 1 diabetes patients and matched healthy donors. Broad study findings and their caveats: A moderate but significant shortening of TCRB CDR3 length was observed in type 1 diabetes patients in all four CD4+ subsets. Sequencing cDNA rather than genomic DNA could over-represent highly expressing activated cells, although activation and CD3 levels did not differ between groups. Naive, central memory and regulatory TCRB repertoires appeared to be more alike among patients than among healthy donors. Because small numbers of individuals were included in the HLA sub-analyses, any influence of HLA type on TCRB rearrangement was left unresolved. Patients with type 1 diabetes made fewer insertions and deleted more nucleotides at VDJ recombination sites, implying thymic rearrangement abnormalities. PCR might favor shorter templates, but patient and control samples were amplified and corrected together, so any skew would affect both groups equally.

A single peripheral blood draw of 95 to 150 mL on average was collected from each donor into heparinised tubes. Naive, central memory, regulatory and stem cell-like memory CD4+ T cells were sorted on a BD FACSAria II using a panel including CD45RO, CCR7, CD25, CD127, CD95 and CD27. A purity above 95% was achieved for all sorted populations. Right away, PBMCs were isolated by Lymphoprep density gradient centrifugation and were stained directly, with no culture step. So that batch effects would be minimized, each experiment stained and sorted samples in pairs, pairing one healthy donor with one patient. The entire amount of isolated RNA was reverse transcribed using the High Capacity cDNA Reverse Transcription Kit, so the sequenced TCRB transcripts were expressed ones. Naive, central memory and regulatory T cell samples underwent deep immunoSEQ sequencing, averaging about 3.5 million total reads per sample. After sorted cells were lysed in RLT buffer, RNA was extracted with DNase-treated RNeasy Micro or Mini kits, with the choice depending on cell number. Each cell subset was processed on its own to prevent cross-contamination, while patient and healthy donor samples were processed together. Using the immunoSEQ multiplex PCR, TCRB sequences were amplified from cDNA into 87-bp fragments spanning the CDR3 region. The amplicons were sequenced using the Illumina HiSeq platform. On the authors' methods: PCR bias was corrected computationally using synthetic template baselines, and reads within Hamming distance 2 were collapsed, with unmergeable singletons discarded. By aligning reads against IMGT, V, D and J genes, CDR3 length, and insertions or deletions at six rearrangement sites were assigned. Within each subset, clonotype counts were normalized to the number of sorted cells before true diversity and Gini coefficients were calculated with the tcR R package. Repertoire sharing was quantified using the overlap coefficient calculated on TCRB nucleotide sequences. As a proxy for the pre-selection repertoire, out-of-frame TCRB sequences from naive cells were analyzed. The immuneACCESS repertoire file appears here via TCRdb, limited to in-frame rearrangements. These files lack a portion of the clones; in checked studies, under half of the deficit traces to unresolved V genes, and the cause of the others is not known. V, J and clone size derive from that table, while D and trimming were established from the DNA sequence. This sample is represented by about 330,000 clones; about 11% of them were singletons. Jointly, the top ten make up roughly 0.014% of the sample.

Relative to germline, V is missing 6 bases and J is missing 0 bases, with 6 bases of the junction outside any gene match. From a lookup of the germline V gene, CDR1 and CDR2 are MNHNS and SASEGT. The CDR3 has 18 amino acids, counting the end cysteine and phenylalanine. Only the CDR3 region is kept as DNA, spanning 54 bases read in frame from base 1. Sequencing was done on a sample of naive CD4+ T cells from blood. In light of the paper, this sample's cell subset or site label describes: true naive CD4+ T cells. This TCR was sampled from a woman younger than 45 in good health. The sequence links TRBV6-1 to TRBJ2-3, with 16 middle bases fitting TRBD2. The sequenced DNA is TGTGCCAGCAGGGAACCGGGACTAGCGGGAGGGAGCACAGATACGCAGTATTTT. Translated, it gives CASREPGLAGGSTDTQYF.